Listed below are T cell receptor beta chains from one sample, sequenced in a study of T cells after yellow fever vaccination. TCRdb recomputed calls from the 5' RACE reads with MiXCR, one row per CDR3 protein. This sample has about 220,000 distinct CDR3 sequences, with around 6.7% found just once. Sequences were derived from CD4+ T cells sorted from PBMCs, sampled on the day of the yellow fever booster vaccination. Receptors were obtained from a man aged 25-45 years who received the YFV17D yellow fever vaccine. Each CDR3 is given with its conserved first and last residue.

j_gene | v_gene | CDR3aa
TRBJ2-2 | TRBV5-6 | CASSLGRPLTGELFF
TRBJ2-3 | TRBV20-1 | CSAEKGLASTDTQYF
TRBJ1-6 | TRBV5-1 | CASSLDHSNSPLHF
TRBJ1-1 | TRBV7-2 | CASSLKRTGNTEAFF
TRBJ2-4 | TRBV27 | CASSSNRDRVVNIQYF
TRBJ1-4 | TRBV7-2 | CASSLEAGRNEKLFF
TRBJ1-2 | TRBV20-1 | CSARDPAGRLGGYTF
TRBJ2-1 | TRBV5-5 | CASSFGGFVTGQFF
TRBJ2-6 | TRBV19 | CASSSGTGSGANVLTF
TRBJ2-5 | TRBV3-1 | CASTLRGGSGETQYF
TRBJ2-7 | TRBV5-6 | CASSPNLPLPYEQYF
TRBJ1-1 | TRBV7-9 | CASSLLKGTAEAFF
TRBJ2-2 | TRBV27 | CASSLGSSGSGELFF
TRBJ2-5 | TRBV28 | CASSSPRAGGKTQYF